This T cell receptor (beta chain) was found in a study of beta chain features in type 1 diabetes. Across the whole study: No patient-donor differences in age, gender, total cells or subset yield.

As every portion of the isolated RNA was reverse transcribed, the sequencing read expressed TCRB transcripts. Libraries were prepared by immunoSEQ multiplex PCR; TCRdb keeps only in-frame clonotypes and omits some of them. The sample yields a few hundred thousand clones, roughly 12% seen once. General study results and limits: Shortening that was moderate but significant affected the TCRB CDR3s of Type 1 diabetes patients in all four CD4+ subsets.

This CDR3 has 16 residues. V gave up 5 bases and J gave up 13 bases; unmatched junction bases: 14. Per germline, CDR1 LNHDA and CDR2 SQIVND (reference sequence). This clone turned up a few times. As yet, its antigen is unknown. Sequenced material: naive CD4+ T cells from blood. This clonotype was obtained from a woman under 30 with type 1 diabetes. The V gene is TRBV19, the J gene TRBJ2-1, with 13 bases that match TRBD2. The CDR3 here is CASSGSGLAGDNIQFF. CDR3 nucleotides: TGTGCCAGTAGTGGATCTGGACTAGCGGGAGATAATATTCAGTTCTTC.